These T cell receptor beta chains were read from a single sample in a study of blood T cell repertoires in COVID-19. The table came from immunoSEQ multiplex PCR; TCRdb's copy has only in-frame clones and leaves some out. The table has 200,000 to 250,000 clones, more than 75% seen once. Sequenced: PBMCs or T cells enriched from blood (not recorded which). These receptors originate from a man younger than 45 with acute COVID-19. Each CDR3 is given with its conserved first and last residue. A D gene is named only where the DNA matches it firmly. Clone size is given for some rows only: seen once, a few or many times, or a class if the clone is expanded.

>13|-|-|TRBJ2-5|TRBV19
CASSMSTAQTQYF
TGTGCCAGTAGTATGTCGACTGCGCAGACCCAGTACTTC
>16|-|-|TRBJ1-1|TRBV2
CASSYFLDRENTEAFF
TGTGCCAGCAGCTATTTTTTGGACAGAGAGAACACTGAAGCTTTCTTT
>14|TRBD1|-|TRBJ1-1|TRBV9
CASSLGQANTEAFF
TGTGCCAGCAGCTTGGGACAGGCGAACACTGAAGCTTTCTTT
>13|-|-|TRBJ1-2|TRBV12-3/TRBV12-4
CASSPDLGYGYTF
TGTGCCAGCAGTCCGGACTTGGGCTATGGCTACACCTTC
>14|-|-|TRBJ1-4|TRBV6-5
CASTRVATNEKLFF
TGTGCCAGCACCAGGGTTGCAACTAATGAAAAACTGTTTTTT
>17|TRBD2|-|TRBJ2-2|TRBV7-9
CASSLATTSGGTGELFF
TGTGCCAGCAGCTTGGCCACTACTAGCGGGGGAACCGGGGAGCTGTTTTTT
>16|TRBD1|-|TRBJ2-2|TRBV9
CASSANRDRDAGELFF
TGTGCCAGCAGCGCCAACCGGGACAGGGACGCCGGGGAGCTGTTTTTT
>17|TRBD2|-|TRBJ2-5|TRBV3-1/TRBV3-2
CASSPHTSGGFKETQYF
TGTGCCAGCAGCCCGCATACTAGCGGGGGCTTTAAGGAGACCCAGTACTTC
>15|TRBD1|-|TRBJ2-3|TRBV2
CASSATGQDTDTQYF
TGTGCCAGCAGTGCCACTGGACAGGACACAGATACGCAGTATTTT
>14|-|-|TRBJ1-2|TRBV19
CASRVAGWSYGYTF
TGTGCCAGTAGGGTGGCAGGGTGGTCCTATGGCTACACCTTC
>14|-|-|TRBJ2-1|TRBV19
CASSISNSYNEQFF
TGTGCCAGTAGTATAAGCAACTCCTACAATGAGCAGTTCTTC
>14|TRBD1|few|TRBJ2-3|TRBV2
CASSDWTGSDTQYF
TGTGCCAGCAGTGATTGGACAGGGAGCGATACGCAGTATTTT
>12|-|-|TRBJ1-2|TRBV12-3/TRBV12-4
CASSFDRRGYTF
TGTGCCAGCAGTTTCGACAGGCGCGGCTACACCTTC
>14|-|-|TRBJ1-1|TRBV9
CASSSRQANTEAFF
TGTGCCAGCAGCTCGAGACAGGCGAACACTGAAGCTTTCTTT
>13|-|-|TRBJ1-2|TRBV3-1/TRBV3-2
CASSQAGPFGYTF
TGTGCCAGCAGCCAAGCAGGCCCCTTTGGCTACACCTTC
>13|-|once|TRBJ2-7|TRBV7-2
CASSLLRGYEQYF
TGTGCCAGCAGCTTACTAAGGGGCTACGAGCAGTACTTC
>14|TRBD1|few|TRBJ1-2|TRBV3-1/TRBV3-2
CASSFPGGFYGYTF
TGTGCCAGCAGCTTCCCAGGGGGCTTCTATGGCTACACCTTC
>14|TRBD2|-|TRBJ2-5|TRBV5-4
CASSLSSGVETQYF
TGTGCCAGCAGCTTGTCTAGCGGGGTCGAAACCCAGTACTTC
>13|TRBD1|few|TRBJ1-2|TRBV10-3
CAISGDREYGYTF
TGTGCCATCAGTGGAGACAGGGAATATGGCTACACCTTC
>14|-|-|TRBJ1-6|TRBV7-2
CASSETVDGTPLHF
TGTGCCAGCAGCGAGACCGTTGACGGGACACCCCTCCACTTT
>16|TRBD2|-|TRBJ2-5|TRBV15
CATSRARGGLAETQYF
TGTGCCACCAGCAGGGCCCGGGGGGGGCTTGCGGAGACCCAGTACTTC
>14|TRBD1|-|TRBJ1-5|TRBV6-5
CASWTGSLDQPQHF
TGTGCCAGCTGGACAGGGTCCCTTGATCAGCCCCAGCATTTT
>13|-|once|TRBJ2-7|TRBV5-1
CASAEDSSYEQYF
TGCGCCAGCGCAGAGGACAGCTCCTACGAGCAGTACTTC
>15|TRBD2|-|TRBJ2-7|TRBV7-3
CASSLNGGSSYEQYF
TGTGCCAGCAGCTTAAACGGGGGGAGCTCCTACGAGCAGTACTTC
>18|TRBD1|-|TRBJ1-2|TRBV7-9
CASSLALSDRGYRYGYTF
TGTGCCAGCAGCTTAGCGCTCTCGGACAGGGGCTACCGCTATGGCTACACCTTC
>14|-|-|TRBJ1-2|TRBV19
CASSNSMAGRGYTF
TGTGCCAGTAGCAACTCTATGGCGGGCAGGGGCTACACCTTC
>17|-|-|TRBJ1-6|TRBV11-2
CASTSNGGSSYNSPLHF
TGTGCCAGCACCTCGAATGGGGGGAGCTCCTATAATTCACCCCTCCACTTT
>15|TRBD2|once|TRBJ2-1|TRBV9
CASSVGTSGYNEQFF
TGTGCCAGCAGCGTTGGGACTAGCGGTTACAATGAGCAGTTCTTC
>13|-|-|TRBJ1-1|TRBV7-3
CASSMGGNTEAFF
TGTGCCAGCAGCATGGGGGGGAACACTGAAGCTTTCTTT
>16|-|-|TRBJ1-5|TRBV10-2
CASSEKWQGQGQPQHF
TGCGCCAGCAGTGAAAAATGGCAGGGGCAGGGTCAGCCCCAGCATTTT
>16|-|-|TRBJ1-4|TRBV28
CASSPITGSPNEKLFF
TGTGCCAGCAGTCCTATTACAGGGTCCCCTAATGAAAAACTGTTTTTT
>17|TRBD2|-|TRBJ2-7|TRBV7-9
CASSHPRIAGGTYEQYF
TGTGCCAGCAGCCATCCGAGAATAGCGGGGGGAACCTACGAGCAGTACTTC
>13|-|-|TRBJ2-3|TRBV5-1
CASSPHSLDTQYF
TGCGCCAGCAGCCCGCACAGTCTAGATACGCAGTATTTT